This T cell receptor beta chain was obtained from a study of T-cell memory formation after mild COVID-19. Study at large: Across donors, TCR clusters were largely donor specific.

From 5'RACE with constant-segment primers came TCR alpha and TCR beta cDNA libraries that carried sample barcodes and UMIs. One entry per CDR3 protein results from TCRdb running MiXCR on the 5' RACE reads. Among 300,000 to 400,000 distinct CDR3 sequences listed, approximately 13% were seen once. For this clonotype: What it recognizes is unknown. This clone may be a read error of a much larger clone one base away.

V shed 7 bases and J shed 0 bases, with 10 bases lying between them. The germline CDR1 and CDR2 sequences are MDHEN and SYDVKM. CDR3 size: 14 residues. Study-level points and caveats: Whereas later expanders leaned CD4+, clones contracting day 15 to 85 showed a balanced CD4/CD8 makeup. CD4+ clones that contracted lay mainly in CM and EM; CD8+ ones lay in EMRA.

The sequence came from a man aged 18 to 35 who had mild COVID-19 (a few samples of this study predate the infection). Cell type and time point are not known. The chain joins TRBV28 to TRBJ2-1, with a possible D match to TRBD1 (6 bases). Material for sequencing was PBMCs or a T cell subset sorted from them (not recorded which). CDR3 DNA: TGTGCCAGCATCCGGGACAACTCCTACAATGAGCAGTTCTTC. It is translated as CASIRDNSYNEQFF. The entire variable domain, with the rest obtained from reference TRBV28 and TRBJ2-1, is as follows: DVKVTQSSRYLVKRTGEKVFLECVQDMDHENMFWYRQDPGLGLRLIYFSYDVKMKEKGDIPEGYSVSREKKERFSLILESASTNQTSMYLCASIRDNSYNEQFFGPGTRLTVL.